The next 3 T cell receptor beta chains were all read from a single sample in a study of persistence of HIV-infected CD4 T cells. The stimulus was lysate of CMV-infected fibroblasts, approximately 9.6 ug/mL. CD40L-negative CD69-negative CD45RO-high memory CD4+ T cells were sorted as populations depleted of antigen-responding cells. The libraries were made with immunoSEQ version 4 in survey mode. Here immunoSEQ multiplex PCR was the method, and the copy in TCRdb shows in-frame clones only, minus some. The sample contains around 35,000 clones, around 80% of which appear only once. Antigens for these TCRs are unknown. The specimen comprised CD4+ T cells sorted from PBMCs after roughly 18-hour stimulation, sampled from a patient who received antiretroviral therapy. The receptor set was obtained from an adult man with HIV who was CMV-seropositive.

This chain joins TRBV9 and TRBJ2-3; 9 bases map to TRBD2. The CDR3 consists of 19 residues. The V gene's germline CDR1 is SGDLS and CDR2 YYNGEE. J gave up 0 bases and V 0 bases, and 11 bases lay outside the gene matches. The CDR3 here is CASSVGNSGGTSSTDTQYF. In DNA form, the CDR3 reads TGTGCCAGCAGCGTAGGCAATAGCGGGGGCACATCTAGCACAGATACGCAGTATTTT.

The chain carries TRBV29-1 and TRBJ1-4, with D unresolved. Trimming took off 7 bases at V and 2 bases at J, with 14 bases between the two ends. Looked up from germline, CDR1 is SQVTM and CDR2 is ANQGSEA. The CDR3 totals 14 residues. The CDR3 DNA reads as TGCAGCGCGGTGGAGGGAGTGACTAATGAAAAACTGTTTTTT. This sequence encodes CSAVEGVTNEKLFF.

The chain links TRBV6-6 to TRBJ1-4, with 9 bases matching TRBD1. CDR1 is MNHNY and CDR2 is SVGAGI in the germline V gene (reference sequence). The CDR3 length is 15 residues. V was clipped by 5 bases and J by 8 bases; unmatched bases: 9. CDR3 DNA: TGTGCCAGCAGTGGGACGGGACAGGGAGGAGAAAAACTGTTTTTT. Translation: CASSGTGQGGEKLFF.